This T cell receptor beta chain was documented in a study of shared clonotypes between healthy human individuals. Notes on this clone: Its antigen is not known.

Clones were sequenced by immunoSEQ multiplex PCR, and TCRdb holds only the in-frame ones, with some missing. The data hold 2 million or so clones, with about 94% observed a single time. The naive CD8 population came from CD45RO-negative cells selected for CCR7, without terminally differentiated effector memory CD45RA+ cells. Each donor was a Caucasian adult residing in Nashville, Tennessee. Whole-study results and caveats: The study drew on few donors, limiting represented genetic and exposure-history diversity.

This clonotype originated in a man between 18 and 35 years old in good health. Sequencing was performed on naive CD8+ T cells sorted from blood.

The CDR3 loop reads CASSPGSALPYEQYF. The CDR3 bases are TGTGCCAGCAGCCCCGGGAGTGCGCTCCCCTACGAGCAGTACTTC. The V call is TRBV11-2, the J call TRBJ2-7; D might be TRBD2 (6 bases). Trimming pared 5 bases from V and 2 bases from J, leaving 16 bases between. The CDR3 totals 15 residues. Germline-derived CDR1 and CDR2 are SGHAT and FQNNGV.